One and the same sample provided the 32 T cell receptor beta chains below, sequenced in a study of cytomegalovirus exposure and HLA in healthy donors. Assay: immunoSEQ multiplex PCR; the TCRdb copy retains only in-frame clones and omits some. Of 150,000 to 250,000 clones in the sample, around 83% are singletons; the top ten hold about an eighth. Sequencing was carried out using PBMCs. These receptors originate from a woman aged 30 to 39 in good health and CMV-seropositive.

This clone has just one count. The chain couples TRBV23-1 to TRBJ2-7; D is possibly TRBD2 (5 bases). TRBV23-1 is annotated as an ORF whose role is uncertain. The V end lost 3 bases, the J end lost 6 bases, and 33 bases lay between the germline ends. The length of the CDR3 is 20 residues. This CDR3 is CASSHHPGRRCSGPSFEQYF. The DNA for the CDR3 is TGCGCCAGCAGTCATCATCCGGGCAGGAGGTGCTCCGGACCGAGCTTCGAGCAGTACTTC.

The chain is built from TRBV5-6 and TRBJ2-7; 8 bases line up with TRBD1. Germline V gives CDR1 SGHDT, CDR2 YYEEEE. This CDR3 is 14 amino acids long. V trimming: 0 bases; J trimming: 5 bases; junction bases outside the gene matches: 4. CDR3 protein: CASSLVQGANEQYF. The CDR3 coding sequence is TGTGCCAGCAGCTTGGTTCAGGGGGCGAACGAGCAGTACTTC.

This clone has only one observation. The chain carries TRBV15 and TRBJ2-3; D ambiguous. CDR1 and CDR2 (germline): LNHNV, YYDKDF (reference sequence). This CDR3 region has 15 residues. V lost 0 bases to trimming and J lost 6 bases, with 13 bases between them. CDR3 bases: TGTGCCACCAGCAGAGATAGGAGTCGACGCGATACGCAGTATTTT. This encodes CATSRDRSRRDTQYF.

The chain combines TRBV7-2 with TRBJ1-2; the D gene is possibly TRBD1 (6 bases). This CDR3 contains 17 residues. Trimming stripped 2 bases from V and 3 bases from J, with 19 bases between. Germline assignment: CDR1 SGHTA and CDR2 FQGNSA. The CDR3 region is CASSLIVGTTNHYGYTF. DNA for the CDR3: TGTGCCAGCAGCTTAATCGTGGGGACAACCAACCACTATGGCTACACCTTC.

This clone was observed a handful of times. Here the CDR3 reads CASSIVRDQPQHF. The DNA of the CDR3 is TGTGCCAGTAGTATAGTCAGGGATCAGCCCCAGCATTTT. V usage is TRBV19 and J usage is TRBJ1-5, with D perhaps matching TRBD1 (5 bases). Trimming removed 1 base from V and 5 bases from J, with 6 bases in between. This CDR3 has 13 residues. Germline values: CDR1 LNHDA, CDR2 SQIVND (reference sequence).

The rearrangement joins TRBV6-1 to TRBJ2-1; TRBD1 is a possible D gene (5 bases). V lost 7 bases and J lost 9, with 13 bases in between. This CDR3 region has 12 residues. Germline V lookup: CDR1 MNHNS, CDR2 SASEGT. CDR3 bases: TGTGCCAGCACAGAGAGTCAGGGTGAGCAGTTCTTC. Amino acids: CASTESQGEQFF.

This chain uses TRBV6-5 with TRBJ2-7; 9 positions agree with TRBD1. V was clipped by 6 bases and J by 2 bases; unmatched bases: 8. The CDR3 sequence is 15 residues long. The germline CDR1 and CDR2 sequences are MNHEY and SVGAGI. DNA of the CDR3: TGTGCCAGCAGAACCGGGACAGGGTCTCCCTACGAGCAGTACTTC. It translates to CASRTGTGSPYEQYF.

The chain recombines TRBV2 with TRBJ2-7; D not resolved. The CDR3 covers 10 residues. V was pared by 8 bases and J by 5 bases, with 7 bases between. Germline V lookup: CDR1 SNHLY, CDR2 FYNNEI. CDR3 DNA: TGTGCCAGCGGCCCCAACGAGCAGTACTTC. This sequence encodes CASGPNEQYF. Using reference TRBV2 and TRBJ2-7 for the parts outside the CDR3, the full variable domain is EPEVTQTPSHQVTQMGQEVILRCVPISNHLYFYWYRQILGQKVEFLVSFYNNEISEKSEIFDDQFSVERPDGSNFTLKIRSTKLEDSAMYFCASGPNEQYFGPGTRLTVT.

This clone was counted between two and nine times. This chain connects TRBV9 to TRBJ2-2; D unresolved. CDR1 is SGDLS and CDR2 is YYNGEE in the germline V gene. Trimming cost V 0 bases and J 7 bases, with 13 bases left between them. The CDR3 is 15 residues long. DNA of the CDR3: TGTGCCAGCAGCGTAGGCAGTAGTGGCGGCGGGGAGCTGTTTTTT. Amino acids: CASSVGSSGGGELFF. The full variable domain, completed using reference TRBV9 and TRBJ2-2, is DSGVTQTPKHLITATGQRVTLRCSPRSGDLSVYWYQQSLDQGLQFLIQYYNGEERAKGNILERFSAQQFPDLHSELNLSSLELGDSALYFCASSVGSSGGGELFFGEGSRLTVL.

CDR3 residues: CASSSRQENLYGYTF. In DNA form, the CDR3 reads TGTGCCAGCAGTTCGCGACAGGAGAACTTATATGGCTACACCTTC. The chain combines TRBV27 with TRBJ1-2, with D possibly TRBD1 on 6 matching bases. This CDR3 has 15 amino acids. CDR1 is MNHEY, CDR2 SMNVEV, per germline (reference sequence). V dropped 4 bases and J dropped 5 bases, with 17 bases sitting between them.

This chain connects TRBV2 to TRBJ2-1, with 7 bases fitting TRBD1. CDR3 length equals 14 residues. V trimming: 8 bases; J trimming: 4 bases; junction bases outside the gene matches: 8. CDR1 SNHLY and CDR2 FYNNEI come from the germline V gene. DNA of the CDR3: TGTGCCAGCCAGAGACAGGGCGCGTACAATGAGCAGTTCTTC. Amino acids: CASQRQGAYNEQFF.

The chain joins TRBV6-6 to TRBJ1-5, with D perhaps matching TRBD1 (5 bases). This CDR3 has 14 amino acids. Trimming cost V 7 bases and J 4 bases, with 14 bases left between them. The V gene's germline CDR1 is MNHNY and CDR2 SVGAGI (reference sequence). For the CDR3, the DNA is TGTGCCAGCACCGCGGGACGGGAAAATCAGCCCCAGCATTTT. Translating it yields CASTAGRENQPQHF.

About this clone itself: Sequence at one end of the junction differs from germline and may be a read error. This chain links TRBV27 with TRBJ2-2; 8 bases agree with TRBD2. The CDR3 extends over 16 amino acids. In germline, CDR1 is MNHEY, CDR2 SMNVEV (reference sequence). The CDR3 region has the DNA TGTGCCAGCACCCCGACGGGGACTAGGAACGCCGGGGAGCTGTTTTTT. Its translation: CASTPTGTRNAGELFF.

This chain's CDR3 is CSVTSGSSYEQYF. DNA of the CDR3: TGCAGCGTTACCAGCGGGAGCTCCTACGAGCAGTACTTC. The chain has TRBV29-1 and TRBJ2-7; 8 positions agree with TRBD2. The germline V gene has CDR1 SQVTM and CDR2 ANQGSEA. The V segment lost 5 bases and the J segment 0 bases; nucleotides outside the gene matches: 3. The CDR3 runs to 13 residues.

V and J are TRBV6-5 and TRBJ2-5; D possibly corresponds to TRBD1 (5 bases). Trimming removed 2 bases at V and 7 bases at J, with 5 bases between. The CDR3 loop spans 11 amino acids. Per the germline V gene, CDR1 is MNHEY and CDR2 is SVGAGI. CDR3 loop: CASSYTGTQYF. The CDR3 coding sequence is TGTGCCAGCAGTTACACAGGGACCCAGTACTTC.

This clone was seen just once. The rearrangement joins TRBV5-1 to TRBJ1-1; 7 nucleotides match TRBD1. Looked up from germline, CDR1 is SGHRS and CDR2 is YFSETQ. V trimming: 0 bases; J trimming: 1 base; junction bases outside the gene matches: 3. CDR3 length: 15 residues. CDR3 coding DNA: TGCGCCAGCAGCTTGGCGGGACAGCAGAACACTGAAGCTTTCTTT. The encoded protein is CASSLAGQQNTEAFF.

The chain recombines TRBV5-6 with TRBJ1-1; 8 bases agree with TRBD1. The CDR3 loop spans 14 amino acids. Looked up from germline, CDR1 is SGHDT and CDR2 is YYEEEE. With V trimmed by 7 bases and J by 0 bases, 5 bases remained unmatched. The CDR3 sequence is CASRQGTLNTEAFF. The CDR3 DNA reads TGTGCCAGCCGACAGGGGACCTTGAACACTGAAGCTTTCTTT.

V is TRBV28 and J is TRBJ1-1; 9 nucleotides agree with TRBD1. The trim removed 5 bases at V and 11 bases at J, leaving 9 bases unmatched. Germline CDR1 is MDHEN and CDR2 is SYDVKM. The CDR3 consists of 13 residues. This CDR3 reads CASSTLGQGRAFF. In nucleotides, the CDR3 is TGTGCCAGCAGTACCCTCGGACAGGGGCGGGCTTTCTTT.

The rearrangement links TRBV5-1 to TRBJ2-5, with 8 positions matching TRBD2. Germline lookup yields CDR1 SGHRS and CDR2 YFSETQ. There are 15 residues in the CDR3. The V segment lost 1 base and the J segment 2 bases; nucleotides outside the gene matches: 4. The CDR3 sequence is CASSLNSGNQETQYF. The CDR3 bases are TGCGCCAGCAGCTTGAATAGCGGGAATCAAGAGACCCAGTACTTC.

The CDR3, as DNA: TGTGCCAGCAGCGGGGCCCCAACATCCGGAAACACCATATATTTT. This gives the protein CASSGAPTSGNTIYF. V usage is TRBV9 and J usage is TRBJ1-3; D gene ambiguous. The CDR3 length is 15 residues. V lost 3 bases, J lost 4 bases, and 14 bases lay in between. Germline lookup yields CDR1 SGDLS and CDR2 YYNGEE.

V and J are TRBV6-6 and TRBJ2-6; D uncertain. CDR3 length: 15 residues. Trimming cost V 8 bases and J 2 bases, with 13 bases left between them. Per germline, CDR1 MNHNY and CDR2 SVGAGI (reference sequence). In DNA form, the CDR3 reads TGTGCCAGCCAAACAACAGTAGCTGGGGCCAACGTCCTGACTTTC. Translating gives CASQTTVAGANVLTF.

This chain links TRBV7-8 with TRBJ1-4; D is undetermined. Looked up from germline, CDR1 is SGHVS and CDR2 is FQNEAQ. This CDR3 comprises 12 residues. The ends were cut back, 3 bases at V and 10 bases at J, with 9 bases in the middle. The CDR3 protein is CASSFSGGKLFF. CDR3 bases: TGTGCCAGCAGCTTTTCGGGAGGAAAACTGTTTTTT.

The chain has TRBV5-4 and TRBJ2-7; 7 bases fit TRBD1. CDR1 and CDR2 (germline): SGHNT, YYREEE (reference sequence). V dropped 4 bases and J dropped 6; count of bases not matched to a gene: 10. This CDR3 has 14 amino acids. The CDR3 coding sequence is TGTGCCAGCAGCCCGGACAGGTCCAAGGCCGAGCAGTACTTC. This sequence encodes CASSPDRSKAEQYF.

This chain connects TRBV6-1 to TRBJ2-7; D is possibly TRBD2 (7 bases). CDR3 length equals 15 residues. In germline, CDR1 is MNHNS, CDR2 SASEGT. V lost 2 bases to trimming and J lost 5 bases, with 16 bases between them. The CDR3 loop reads CASSEFGGALDEQYF. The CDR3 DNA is TGTGCCAGCAGTGAATTTGGGGGGGCCCTAGACGAGCAGTACTTC.

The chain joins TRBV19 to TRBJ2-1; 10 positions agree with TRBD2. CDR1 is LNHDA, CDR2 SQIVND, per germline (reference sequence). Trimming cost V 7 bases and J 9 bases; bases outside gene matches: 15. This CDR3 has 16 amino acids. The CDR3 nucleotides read TGTGCCAGTACCCTTGGGGGGACTAGCGTGAATACTGAGCAGTTCTTC. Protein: CASTLGGTSVNTEQFF.

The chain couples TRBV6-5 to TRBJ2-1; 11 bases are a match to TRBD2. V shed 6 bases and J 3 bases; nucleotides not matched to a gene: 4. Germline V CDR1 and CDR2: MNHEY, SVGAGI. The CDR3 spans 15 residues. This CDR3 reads CASRGLAGYYNEQFF. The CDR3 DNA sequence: TGTGCCAGCAGAGGACTAGCGGGTTACTACAATGAGCAGTTCTTC.

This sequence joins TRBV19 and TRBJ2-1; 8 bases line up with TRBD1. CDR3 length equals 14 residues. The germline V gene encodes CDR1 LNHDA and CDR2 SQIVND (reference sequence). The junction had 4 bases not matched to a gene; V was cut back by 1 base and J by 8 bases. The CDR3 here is CASSIGQGNHEQFF. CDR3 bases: TGTGCCAGTAGTATAGGACAGGGGAACCATGAGCAGTTCTTC.

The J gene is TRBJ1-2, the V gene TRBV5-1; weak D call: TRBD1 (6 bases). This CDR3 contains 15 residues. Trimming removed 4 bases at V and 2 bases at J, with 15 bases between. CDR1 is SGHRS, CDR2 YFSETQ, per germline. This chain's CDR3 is CASSPSGTLNYGYTF. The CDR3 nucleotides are TGCGCCAGCAGCCCGAGCGGGACATTAAACTATGGCTACACCTTC.

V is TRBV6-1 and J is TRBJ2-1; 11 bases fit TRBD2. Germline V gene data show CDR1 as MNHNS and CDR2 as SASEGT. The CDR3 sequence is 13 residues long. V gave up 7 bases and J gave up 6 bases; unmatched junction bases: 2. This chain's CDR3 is CASITSGSNEQFF. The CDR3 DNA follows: TGTGCCAGCATCACTAGCGGGAGCAATGAGCAGTTCTTC.

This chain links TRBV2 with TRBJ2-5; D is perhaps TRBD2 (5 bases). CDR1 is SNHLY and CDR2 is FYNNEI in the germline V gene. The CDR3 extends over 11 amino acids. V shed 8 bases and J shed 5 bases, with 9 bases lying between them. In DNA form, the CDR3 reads TGTGCCAGCGGCCCGGGGGAGACCCAGTACTTC. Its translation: CASGPGETQYF.

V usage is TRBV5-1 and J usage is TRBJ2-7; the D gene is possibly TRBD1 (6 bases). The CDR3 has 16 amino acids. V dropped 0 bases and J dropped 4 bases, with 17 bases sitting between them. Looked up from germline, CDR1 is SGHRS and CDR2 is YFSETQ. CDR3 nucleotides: TGCGCCAGCAGCTTGGATGCCCTGCAGGGGCGGTACGAGCAGTACTTC. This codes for CASSLDALQGRYEQYF.

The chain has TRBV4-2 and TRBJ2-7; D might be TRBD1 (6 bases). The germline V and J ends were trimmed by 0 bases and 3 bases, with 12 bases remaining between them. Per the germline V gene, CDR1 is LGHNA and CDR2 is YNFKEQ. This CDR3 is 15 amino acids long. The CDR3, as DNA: TGTGCCAGCAGCCAAGATACAGGGCCTGGCTACGAGCAGTACTTC. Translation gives CASSQDTGPGYEQYF.